This T cell receptor beta chain was identified in a study of cytomegalovirus exposure and HLA in healthy donors. Study conclusions and caveats: Per a later analysis, 18,000 or so TCR beta sequences showed association with HLA alleles at 0.05 false discovery rate. Presence/absence comparisons presumed near-even sequencing depth among donors. Sequencing likely produced, as an artifact, a cluster of highly shared sequence variants.

For this clone: The antigen is undetermined. The junction differs from germline at one of its ends, possibly a read error.

Germline V CDR1 and CDR2: SEHNR, FQNEAQ (reference sequence). The length of the CDR3 is 12 residues. The PCR employed 60 Vbeta primers together with 13 Jbeta primers. Libraries were prepared by immunoSEQ multiplex PCR; TCRdb keeps only in-frame clonotypes and omits some of them. In the table there are 120,000 or so clones, less than 85% of which are singletons. The chain couples TRBV7-9 to TRBJ2-7; possible D gene TRBD2, 6 bases. The sequence derives from a female donor in good health and CMV-seronegative. What was sequenced was PBMCs. The CDR3 spells CSSSPLASEQYF. The CDR3 DNA reads as TGTTCCAGCAGTCCGCTAGCGAGCGAGCAGTACTTC.